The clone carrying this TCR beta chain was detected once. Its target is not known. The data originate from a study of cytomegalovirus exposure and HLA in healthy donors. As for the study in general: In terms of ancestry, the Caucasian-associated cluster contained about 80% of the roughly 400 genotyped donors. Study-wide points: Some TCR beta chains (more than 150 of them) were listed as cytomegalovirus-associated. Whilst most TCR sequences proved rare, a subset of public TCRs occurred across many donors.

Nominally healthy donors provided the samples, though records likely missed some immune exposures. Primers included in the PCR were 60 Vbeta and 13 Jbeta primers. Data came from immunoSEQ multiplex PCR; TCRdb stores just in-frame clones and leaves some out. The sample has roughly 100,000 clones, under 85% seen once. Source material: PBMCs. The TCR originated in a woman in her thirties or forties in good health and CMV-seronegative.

The CDR3 loop is CASSPGTGVIEKLFF. The CDR3 bases are TGTGCCAGCTCACCCGGGACAGGGGTTATCGAAAAACTGTTTTTT. The chain recombines TRBV18 with TRBJ1-4; 10 bases match TRBD1. Germline V lookup: CDR1 KGHSH, CDR2 LQKENI. Trimming took 3 bases from V and 8 from J; bases not matched to a gene: 6. This CDR3 spans 15 amino acids.